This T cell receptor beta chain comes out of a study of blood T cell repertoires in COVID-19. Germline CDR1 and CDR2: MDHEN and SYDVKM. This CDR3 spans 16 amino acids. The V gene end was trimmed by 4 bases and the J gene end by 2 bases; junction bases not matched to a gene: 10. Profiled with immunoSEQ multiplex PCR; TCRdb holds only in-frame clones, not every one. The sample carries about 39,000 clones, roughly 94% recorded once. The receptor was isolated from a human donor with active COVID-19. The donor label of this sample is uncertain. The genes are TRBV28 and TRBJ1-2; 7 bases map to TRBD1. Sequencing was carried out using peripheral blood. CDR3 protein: CASSSPPEGANYGYTF. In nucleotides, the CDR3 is TGTGCCAGCAGTTCGCCCCCGGAGGGGGCGAACTATGGCTACACCTTC.